These 24 T cell receptor beta chains came from one sample sequenced in a study of blood T cell repertoires in COVID-19. Here immunoSEQ multiplex PCR was the method, and the copy in TCRdb shows in-frame clones only, minus some. This sample has more than 95,000 clones; approximately 87% occur once, and the top ten carry around 8%. Specimen: peripheral blood. These receptor sequences come from a man between 65 and 85 years old who had recovered from COVID-19.

The CDR3 protein is CASSFTSGDPYNEQFF. CDR3 bases: TGTGCCAGCAGCTTTACTAGCGGGGATCCTTACAATGAGCAGTTCTTC. The chain uses TRBV7-2 and TRBJ2-1; 10 bases are a match to TRBD2. The V gene's germline CDR1 is SGHTA and CDR2 FQGNSA. This CDR3 is built from 16 residues. Losses at the gene ends were 3 bases for V and 4 bases for J; bases not matched to a gene: 6.

The chain is built from TRBV2 and TRBJ2-7; 12 nucleotides agree with TRBD2. Germline values: CDR1 SNHLY, CDR2 FYNNEI. V shed 4 bases and J 0 bases; nucleotides not matched to a gene: 1. This CDR3 comprises 15 residues. CDR3 DNA: TGTGCCAGCAGTGGGACTAGCGGGGCCTCCTACGAGCAGTACTTC. Translated, it gives CASSGTSGASYEQYF.

The chain is built from TRBV6-1 and TRBJ1-2; 7 bases fit TRBD1. The CDR3 has 13 residues. V lost 2 bases to trimming and J lost 6 bases; unmatched junction nucleotides: 3. The germline V gene encodes CDR1 MNHNS and CDR2 SASEGT. This CDR3 reads CASSESGQDGYTF. The CDR3 nucleotides are TGTGCCAGCAGTGAATCTGGACAGGATGGCTACACCTTC.

This chain links TRBV28 with TRBJ1-2; 8 positions match TRBD1. V lost 6 bases and J lost 0; bases outside the gene matches: 15. The germline CDR1 and CDR2 sequences are MDHEN and SYDVKM. The CDR3 extends over 18 amino acids. The CDR3: CASSKDRDFSLANYGYTF. Here the CDR3 DNA reads TGTGCCAGCAGCAAGGACAGGGACTTTTCCCTAGCTAACTATGGCTACACCTTC.

The V gene is TRBV28, the J gene TRBJ1-2; tentatively, D is TRBD1 (6 bases). CDR3 size: 12 residues. Germline CDR1 and CDR2: MDHEN and SYDVKM. V lost 5 bases and J 8 bases, leaving 12 bases between the germline ends. The CDR3: CASSPRGLGYTF. The CDR3 coding sequence is TGTGCCAGCAGTCCCAGGGGTCTGGGCTACACCTTC.

The rearrangement links TRBV5-6 to TRBJ1-4; 8 bases line up with TRBD1. Germline CDR1 SGHDT, CDR2 YYEEEE. CDR3 length equals 17 residues. Trimming cost V 0 bases and J 10 bases; bases outside gene matches: 14. The CDR3 loop is CASSLEVGARGQGKLFF. CDR3 nucleotide sequence: TGTGCCAGCAGCTTGGAGGTCGGGGCCAGGGGGCAAGGAAAACTGTTTTTT.

The rearrangement uses TRBV28 and TRBJ1-1, with 7 bases aligning to TRBD1. This CDR3 region has 12 residues. With 10 bases clipped from V and 5 bases from J, the junction kept 7 bases outside the gene matches. Germline V CDR1 and CDR2: MDHEN, SYDVKM. In DNA form, the CDR3 reads TGTGCCACGCAGGGACAGTATACTGAAGCTTTCTTT. Translation gives CATQGQYTEAFF.

In its sample, this clone was seen many times. The chain links TRBV11-2 to TRBJ2-2; D is perhaps TRBD2 (6 bases). Germline CDR1 SGHAT, CDR2 FQNNGV. The CDR3 length is 14 residues. Trimming removed 5 bases at V and 6 bases at J, with 13 bases between. CDR3 coding DNA: TGTGCCAGCAGCCTACTAAGGGAGGCCGGGGAGCTGTTTTTT. This translates into CASSLLREAGELFF.

This clone was observed a single time. The rearrangement links TRBV11-3 to TRBJ2-7; a possible D gene is TRBD2 (5 bases). Trimming removed 2 bases from V and 6 bases from J, with 11 bases in between. CDR3 length equals 13 residues. Germline V CDR1 and CDR2: SGHNT, YENEEA. CDR3 coding DNA: TGTGCCAGCAGCTTAATGGGAGTCGGCGAGCAGTACTTC. Encoded protein: CASSLMGVGEQYF.

The V and J genes are TRBV2 and TRBJ1-2, with a weak D call TRBD1 (5 bases). The CDR3 extends over 13 amino acids. Trimming pared 4 bases from V and 2 bases from J, leaving 8 bases between. Germline CDR1 and CDR2: SNHLY and FYNNEI. CDR3 coding DNA: TGTGCCAGCAGTGCCAGGGTGAACTATGGCTACACCTTC. It encodes CASSARVNYGYTF. The entire variable domain, with the rest obtained from reference TRBV2 and TRBJ1-2, is as follows: EPEVTQTPSHQVTQMGQEVILRCVPISNHLYFYWYRQILGQKVEFLVSFYNNEISEKSEIFDDQFSVERPDGSNFTLKIRSTKLEDSAMYFCASSARVNYGYTFGSGTRLTVV.

The sample holds a few counts of this clone. Other nucleotide sequences from this sample produce the same CDR3. The chain links TRBV7-3 to TRBJ2-5; a weak D match, TRBD2 (6 bases). The ends were cut back, 6 bases at V and 1 base at J, with 12 bases in the middle. Looked up from germline, CDR1 is SGHTA and CDR2 is FQGTGA. The CDR3 is made up of 14 amino acids. CDR3 sequence reads: CASSPTGLQETQYF. The CDR3 DNA reads as TGTGCCAGCAGTCCGACGGGACTCCAAGAGACCCAGTACTTC.

The chain joins TRBV10-1 to TRBJ2-7, with D maybe TRBD2 (6 bases). The CDR3 is 21 amino acids. With 0 bases removed from V and 0 bases from J, the gap between germline ends came to 27 bases. Germline V gives CDR1 WNHNN, CDR2 SYGVQD (reference sequence). CDR3 sequence: CASSESPREVMRGPVSYEQYF. The CDR3 DNA is TGCGCCAGCAGTGAGTCTCCGAGGGAGGTTATGAGGGGCCCGGTCTCCTACGAGCAGTACTTC.

The CDR3 DNA reads TGTGCCAGTAGTATGTGGGAGGGGAACTCTGGGGCCAACGTCCTGACTTTC. Protein sequence: CASSMWEGNSGANVLTF. The chain combines TRBV19 with TRBJ2-6; 7 bases are shared with TRBD2. V shed 3 bases, J shed 0 bases, and the junction held 5 bases outside the gene matches. CDR1 LNHDA and CDR2 SQIVND come from the germline V gene (reference sequence). The CDR3 length is 17 residues.

This rearrangement joins TRBV7-6 to TRBJ1-4; TRBD1 is a possible D gene (5 bases). The CDR3 totals 16 residues. Trimming stripped 5 bases from V and 0 bases from J, with 13 bases between. Germline values: CDR1 SGHVS, CDR2 FNYEAQ. Written as DNA, the CDR3 is TGTGCCAGCAGCCGCTTGGAGGGGCCAACTAATGAAAAACTGTTTTTT. Amino acid sequence: CASSRLEGPTNEKLFF. The complete variable domain, with remaining parts taken from reference TRBV7-6 and TRBJ1-4, reads GAGVSQSPRYKVTKRGQDVALRCDPISGHVSLYWYRQALGQGPEFLTYFNYEAQQDKSGLPNDRFSAERPEGSISTLTIQRTEQRDSAMYRCASSRLEGPTNEKLFFGSGTQLSVL.

The rearrangement links TRBV5-1 to TRBJ1-1; D ambiguous. In germline, CDR1 is SGHRS, CDR2 YFSETQ. There are 13 residues in the CDR3. The V end was cut by 2 bases, the J end by 4 bases, with 9 bases between. In DNA, the CDR3 is TGCGCCAGCAGCTTCTCGGGTAGCACTGAAGCTTTCTTT. It specifies CASSFSGSTEAFF.

This clone was seen a single time. V and J are TRBV5-4 and TRBJ2-3; 9 bases line up with TRBD2. Unmatched junction bases numbered 6, after V lost 0 bases and J lost 4 bases. Per the germline V gene, CDR1 is SGHNT and CDR2 is YYREEE (reference sequence). The CDR3 sequence is 16 residues long. Here the CDR3 DNA reads TGTGCCAGCAGCTTGGATAGCGGGAGTAGGTCAGATACGCAGTATTTT. Protein sequence: CASSLDSGSRSDTQYF. The full variable domain, with the rest looked up from reference TRBV5-4 and TRBJ2-3, is ETGVTQSPTHLIKTRGQQVTLRCSSQSGHNTVSWYQQALGQGPQFIFQYYREEENGRGNFPPRFSGLQFPNYSSELNVNALELDDSALYLCASSLDSGSRSDTQYFGPGTRLTVL.

The rearrangement joins TRBV5-4 to TRBJ2-1; 11 bases are a match to TRBD2. CDR3 length equals 15 residues. Trimming cost V 2 bases and J 7 bases; bases outside gene matches: 5. Germline lookup yields CDR1 SGHNT and CDR2 YYREEE (reference sequence). The CDR3 is CASSFRLAGGNEQFF. The CDR3 DNA reads as TGTGCCAGCAGCTTCAGGCTAGCGGGAGGTAATGAGCAGTTCTTC.

This sequence joins TRBV9 and TRBJ2-3, with TRBD1 matching over 12 bases. V dropped 4 bases and J dropped 7; count of bases not matched to a gene: 4. The CDR3 is 14 amino acids. Germline V lookup: CDR1 SGDLS, CDR2 YYNGEE. In DNA, the CDR3 is TGTGCCAGCAGCACCGGGACAGGGGGCAATACGCAGTATTTT. Protein product: CASSTGTGGNTQYF.

This chain connects TRBV27 to TRBJ1-2, with a possible D match to TRBD1 (6 bases). Trimming removed 3 bases at V and 4 bases at J, with 12 bases between. The CDR3 contains 14 residues. Germline CDR1 reads MNHEY; CDR2 reads SMNVEV (reference sequence). The CDR3 protein is CASSFNPGVYGYTF. The CDR3 DNA reads TGTGCCAGCAGTTTTAACCCAGGGGTCTATGGCTACACCTTC.

The J gene is TRBJ2-3, the V gene TRBV5-4; 8 bases are shared with TRBD2. Germline CDR1 and CDR2: SGHNT and YYREEE (reference sequence). With V trimmed by 6 bases and J by 4 bases, 7 bases remained unmatched. The CDR3 contains 14 residues. CDR3 nucleotide sequence: TGTGCCAGCATCCTCGGGGGGGGCTCAGATACGCAGTATTTT. Protein sequence: CASILGGGSDTQYF.

This chain links TRBV6-2 or TRBV6-3 with TRBJ2-7, with 7 bases lining up with TRBD2. The germline V gene has CDR1 MNHEY and CDR2 SVGEGT. The CDR3 length is 16 residues. J gave up 7 bases and V 4 bases, and 16 bases lay outside the gene matches. CDR3 protein: CASSSLTGGRRREQYF. The CDR3 region has the DNA TGTGCCAGCAGTTCCCTCACGGGGGGACGACGGAGGGAGCAGTACTTC.

The genes are TRBV7-2 and TRBJ1-1, with D unresolved. There are 13 residues in the CDR3. The V gene lost 2 bases and the J gene lost 11 bases, with 15 bases spanning the gap. Germline V gene data show CDR1 as SGHTA and CDR2 as FQGNSA. The CDR3 spells CASSLSSGVGAFF. The CDR3 bases are TGTGCCAGCAGCTTATCTTCCGGGGTCGGGGCTTTCTTT. The variable domain in full, completed from reference TRBV7-2 and TRBJ1-1, reads GAGVSQSPSNKVTEKGKDVELRCDPISGHTALYWYRQSLGQGLEFLIYFQGNSAPDKSGLPSDRFSAERTGGSVSTLTIQRTQQEDSAVYLCASSLSSGVGAFFGQGTRLTVV.

The chain couples TRBV2 to TRBJ1-1; D is possibly TRBD1 (6 bases). Trimming shortened V by 7 bases and J by 2 bases, and 11 bases separated the two germline ends. The CDR3 extends over 13 amino acids. Germline lookup yields CDR1 SNHLY and CDR2 FYNNEI. CDR3 in amino acids: CASKRDTNTEAFF. The CDR3 coding sequence is TGTGCCAGCAAGCGGGACACAAACACTGAAGCTTTCTTT.

This chain joins TRBV7-2 and TRBJ1-2, with 9 bases identical to TRBD1. CDR1 is SGHTA and CDR2 is FQGNSA in the germline V gene. V lost 5 bases, J lost 4 bases, and 11 bases stayed unmatched. CDR3 length: 16 residues. CDR3 sequence reads: CASSLGRTGQGYGYTF. DNA of the CDR3: TGTGCCAGCAGCCTAGGTCGAACGGGACAGGGCTATGGCTACACCTTC. The full variable domain, its missing parts supplied by reference TRBV7-2 and TRBJ1-2, is GAGVSQSPSNKVTEKGKDVELRCDPISGHTALYWYRQSLGQGLEFLIYFQGNSAPDKSGLPSDRFSAERTGGSVSTLTIQRTQQEDSAVYLCASSLGRTGQGYGYTFGSGTRLTVV.